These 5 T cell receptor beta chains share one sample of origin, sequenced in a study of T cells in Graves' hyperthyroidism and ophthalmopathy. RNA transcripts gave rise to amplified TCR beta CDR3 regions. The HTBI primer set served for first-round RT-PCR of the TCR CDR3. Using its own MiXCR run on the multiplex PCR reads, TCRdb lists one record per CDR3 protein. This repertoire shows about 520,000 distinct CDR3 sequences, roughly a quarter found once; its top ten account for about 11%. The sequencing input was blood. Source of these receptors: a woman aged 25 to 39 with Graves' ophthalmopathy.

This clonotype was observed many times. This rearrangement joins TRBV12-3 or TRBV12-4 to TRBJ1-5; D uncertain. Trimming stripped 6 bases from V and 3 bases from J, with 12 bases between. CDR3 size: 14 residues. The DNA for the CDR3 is TGTGCCAGCAGCAAAACAGCAATCAATCAGCCCCAGCATTTT. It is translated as CASSKTAINQPQHF.

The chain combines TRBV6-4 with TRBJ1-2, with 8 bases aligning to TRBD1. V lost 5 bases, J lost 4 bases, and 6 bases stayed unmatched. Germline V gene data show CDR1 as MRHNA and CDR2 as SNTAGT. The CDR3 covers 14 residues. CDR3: CASSSIGQGYGYTF. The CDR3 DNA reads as TGTGCCAGCAGTTCCATCGGACAGGGCTATGGCTACACCTTC.

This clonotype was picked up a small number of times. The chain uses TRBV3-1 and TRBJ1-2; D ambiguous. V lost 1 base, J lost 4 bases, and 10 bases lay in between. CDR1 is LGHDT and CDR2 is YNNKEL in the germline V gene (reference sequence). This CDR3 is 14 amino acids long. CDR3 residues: CASSQAKETYGYTF. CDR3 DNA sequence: TGTGCCAGCAGCCAAGCTAAGGAGACCTATGGCTACACCTTC.

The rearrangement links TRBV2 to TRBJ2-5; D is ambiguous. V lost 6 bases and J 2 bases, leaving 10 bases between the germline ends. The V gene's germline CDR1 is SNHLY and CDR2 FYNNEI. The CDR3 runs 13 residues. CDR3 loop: CASSARQQETQYF. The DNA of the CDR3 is TGTGCCAGCAGCGCTCGCCAGCAAGAGACCCAGTACTTC.

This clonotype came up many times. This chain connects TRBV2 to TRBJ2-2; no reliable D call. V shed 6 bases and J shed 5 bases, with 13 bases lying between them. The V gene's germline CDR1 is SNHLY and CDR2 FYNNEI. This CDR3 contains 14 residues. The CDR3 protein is CASSPDGFTGELFF. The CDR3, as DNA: TGTGCCAGCAGCCCGGACGGTTTTACCGGGGAGCTGTTTTTT.